These T cell receptor beta chains were read from a single sample in a study of T cells in Graves' hyperthyroidism and ophthalmopathy. TCRdb used MiXCR to reprocess the multiplex PCR reads, holding one entry per CDR3 protein. Here the sample spans 250,000 to 350,000 distinct CDR3 sequences, about a sixth being singletons. Sequencing was done on a sample of blood. Receptors were obtained from a woman aged 60-75 years with Graves' ophthalmopathy. CDR3s include the opening cysteine and the closing phenylalanine or tryptophan. A D gene is named only where the DNA matches it firmly. Only part of the rows carry a size: once, few, many, or a class if the clone is expanded.

v_gene: TRBV4-3
d_gene: -
j_gene: TRBJ2-1
abundance: many
len: 16
CDR3aa: CASSQAWTPVYNEQFF
CDR3nt: TGCGCCAGCAGCCAAGCGTGGACCCCCGTCTACAATGAGCAGTTCTTC

v_gene: TRBV9
d_gene: -
j_gene: TRBJ1-3
abundance: many
len: 15
CDR3aa: CASSVVGDSGNTIYF
CDR3nt: TGTGCCAGCAGCGTAGTGGGTGACTCTGGAAACACCATATATTTT

v_gene: TRBV5-1
d_gene: TRBD1
j_gene: TRBJ2-2
abundance: few
len: 15
CDR3aa: CASSLGGQGFGELFF
CDR3nt: TGCGCCAGCAGCTTGGGCGGACAGGGCTTCGGGGAGCTGTTTTTT

v_gene: TRBV11-2
d_gene: -
j_gene: TRBJ1-2
abundance: many
len: 15
CDR3aa: CASSPVGGAPYGYTF
CDR3nt: TGTGCCAGCAGCCCTGTCGGGGGAGCCCCGTATGGCTACACCTTC

v_gene: TRBV2
d_gene: -
j_gene: TRBJ1-1
abundance: many
len: 13
CDR3aa: CASRGQVATEAFF
CDR3nt: TGTGCCAGCAGAGGGCAGGTTGCGACTGAAGCTTTCTTT

v_gene: TRBV20-1
d_gene: TRBD1
j_gene: TRBJ2-7
abundance: many
len: 13
CDR3aa: CSARKTGTGEQYF
CDR3nt: TGCAGTGCTAGAAAAACCGGGACAGGGGAGCAGTACTTC

v_gene: TRBV19
d_gene: -
j_gene: TRBJ1-6
abundance: few
len: 14
CDR3aa: CASTPVRGNSPLHF
CDR3nt: TGTGCCAGTACACCTGTCAGGGGTAATTCACCCCTCCACTTT

v_gene: TRBV6-1
d_gene: -
j_gene: TRBJ1-5
abundance: few
len: 15
CDR3aa: CASSPDGNSNQPQHF
CDR3nt: TGTGCCAGCAGCCCCGACGGGAATAGCAATCAGCCCCAGCATTTT

v_gene: TRBV9
d_gene: -
j_gene: TRBJ2-1
abundance: many
len: 16
CDR3aa: CASSVGGLWGRDEQFF
CDR3nt: TGTGCCAGCAGCGTAGGGGGTTTGTGGGGGCGCGATGAGCAGTTCTTC

v_gene: TRBV20-1
d_gene: TRBD2
j_gene: TRBJ2-7
abundance: -
len: 14
CDR3aa: CSATLGGRAFEQYF
CDR3nt: TGCAGTGCCACCCTTGGCGGGAGGGCCTTCGAGCAGTACTTC

v_gene: TRBV19
d_gene: TRBD2
j_gene: TRBJ2-3
abundance: -
len: 14
CDR3aa: CASRRGLAGDTQYF
CDR3nt: TGTGCCAGTAGGCGAGGACTAGCGGGAGATACGCAGTATTTT

v_gene: TRBV20-1
d_gene: -
j_gene: TRBJ1-1
abundance: -
len: 16
CDR3aa: CSARDPKKGGITEAFF
CDR3nt: TGCAGTGCTAGAGATCCAAAAAAGGGGGGGATCACTGAAGCTTTCTTT

v_gene: TRBV4-3
d_gene: -
j_gene: TRBJ2-3
abundance: few
len: 14
CDR3aa: CASSQDGGQDTQYF
CDR3nt: TGCGCCAGCAGCCAAGATGGGGGGCAAGATACGCAGTATTTT

v_gene: TRBV11-2
d_gene: -
j_gene: TRBJ1-3
abundance: few
len: 14
CDR3aa: CASSLVYPQNTIYF
CDR3nt: TGTGCCAGCAGCTTGGTCTACCCGCAAAACACCATATATTTT

v_gene: TRBV9
d_gene: -
j_gene: TRBJ1-2
abundance: many
len: 14
CDR3aa: CASSVDQGDYGYTF
CDR3nt: TGTGCCAGCAGCGTAGATCAAGGGGACTATGGCTACACCTTC

v_gene: TRBV6-1
d_gene: -
j_gene: TRBJ2-4
abundance: -
len: 14
CDR3aa: CASSEPGWTIIQYF
CDR3nt: TGTGCCAGCAGTGAACCCGGATGGACGATCATTCAGTACTTC

v_gene: TRBV11-3
d_gene: -
j_gene: TRBJ2-7
abundance: many
len: 15
CDR3aa: CASSLGGPEAYEQYF
CDR3nt: TGTGCCAGCAGCTTAGGGGGCCCGGAGGCATACGAGCAGTACTTC

v_gene: TRBV28
d_gene: TRBD1
j_gene: TRBJ2-5
abundance: once
len: 15
CDR3aa: CASSPWDRGFETQYF
CDR3nt: TGCGCCAGCAGTCCCTGGGACAGGGGATTTGAGACCCAGTACTTC

v_gene: TRBV2
d_gene: -
j_gene: TRBJ1-5
abundance: -
len: 12
CDR3aa: CASRIDNQPQHF
CDR3nt: TGTGCCAGCAGGATAGACAATCAGCCCCAGCATTTT

v_gene: TRBV5-1
d_gene: TRBD1
j_gene: TRBJ2-7
abundance: -
len: 13
CDR3aa: CAGSPGTGREQYF
CDR3nt: TGCGCCGGAAGTCCCGGGACAGGGCGCGAGCAGTACTTC

v_gene: TRBV9
d_gene: TRBD1
j_gene: TRBJ2-7
abundance: many
len: 15
CDR3aa: CASSPSLGTGIEQYF
CDR3nt: TGTGCCAGCAGCCCGTCGCTGGGGACAGGGATCGAGCAGTACTTC

v_gene: TRBV7-3
d_gene: TRBD2
j_gene: TRBJ2-7
abundance: many
len: 16
CDR3aa: CASSLRREGLNYEQYF
CDR3nt: TGTGCCAGCTCCCTCCGGCGGGAGGGCCTGAACTACGAGCAGTACTTC

v_gene: TRBV29-1
d_gene: TRBD1
j_gene: TRBJ1-1
abundance: many
len: 13
CDR3aa: CSVGEAGGTEAFF
CDR3nt: TGCAGCGTTGGGGAAGCAGGGGGGACTGAAGCTTTCTTT

v_gene: TRBV6-2/TRBV6-3
d_gene: -
j_gene: TRBJ2-7
abundance: -
len: 13
CDR3aa: CASSYSTPPEQYF
CDR3nt: TGTGCCAGCAGTTACTCTACCCCGCCCGAGCAGTACTTC

v_gene: TRBV20-1
d_gene: -
j_gene: TRBJ2-7
abundance: few
len: 14
CDR3aa: CSAQSSYGAYEQYF
CDR3nt: TGCAGTGCCCAATCCTCCTACGGTGCCTACGAGCAGTACTTC

v_gene: TRBV20-1
d_gene: TRBD2
j_gene: TRBJ2-7
abundance: few
len: 14
CDR3aa: CSARSPGLGGEQYF
CDR3nt: TGCAGTGCTCGCTCTCCGGGACTAGGAGGCGAGCAGTACTTC

v_gene: TRBV3-1
d_gene: TRBD2
j_gene: TRBJ2-2
abundance: many
len: 16
CDR3aa: CASSLGLAWGTGELFF
CDR3nt: TGTGCCAGCAGCCTGGGACTAGCGTGGGGCACCGGGGAGCTGTTTTTT

v_gene: TRBV11-2
d_gene: -
j_gene: TRBJ2-3
abundance: -
len: 15
CDR3aa: CASSLDLGGTDTQYF
CDR3nt: TGTGCCAGCAGCTTAGATCTGGGCGGGACAGATACGCAGTATTTT

v_gene: TRBV20-1
d_gene: -
j_gene: TRBJ1-1
abundance: many
len: 15
CDR3aa: CSARESRVGDTEAFF
CDR3nt: TGCAGTGCTAGAGAATCCAGGGTCGGGGACACTGAAGCTTTCTTT

v_gene: TRBV12-5
d_gene: -
j_gene: TRBJ2-3
abundance: many
len: 13
CDR3aa: CASAWGLADTQYF
CDR3nt: TGTGCTAGTGCCTGGGGGTTGGCAGATACGCAGTATTTT

v_gene: TRBV11-1
d_gene: TRBD2
j_gene: TRBJ2-5
abundance: many
len: 16
CDR3aa: CASSLRPREGGETQYF
CDR3nt: TGTGCCAGCAGCTTACGTCCCCGGGAGGGCGGGGAGACCCAGTACTTC

v_gene: TRBV2
d_gene: -
j_gene: TRBJ1-5
abundance: many
len: 15
CDR3aa: CASSGLQGGNQPQHF
CDR3nt: TGTGCCAGCAGTGGACTACAGGGCGGCAATCAGCCCCAGCATTTT

v_gene: TRBV3-1
d_gene: TRBD2
j_gene: TRBJ2-1
abundance: few
len: 15
CDR3aa: CASSRFSGSYNEQFF
CDR3nt: TGTGCCAGCAGCCGGTTTAGCGGGTCTTACAATGAGCAGTTCTTC

v_gene: TRBV7-2
d_gene: -
j_gene: TRBJ1-6
abundance: many
len: 14
CDR3aa: CASRRGSGNSPLHF
CDR3nt: TGTGCCAGCAGGCGGGGGTCGGGGAATTCACCCCTCCACTTT

v_gene: TRBV12-3/TRBV12-4
d_gene: TRBD1
j_gene: TRBJ2-7
abundance: -
len: 14
CDR3aa: CASSRQGRPYEQYF
CDR3nt: TGTGCCAGCAGCAGACAGGGTAGACCCTACGAGCAGTACTTC

v_gene: TRBV6-5
d_gene: -
j_gene: TRBJ1-1
abundance: -
len: 13
CDR3aa: CASSYGGATEAFF
CDR3nt: TGTGCCAGCAGTTACGGGGGGGCTACTGAAGCTTTCTTT